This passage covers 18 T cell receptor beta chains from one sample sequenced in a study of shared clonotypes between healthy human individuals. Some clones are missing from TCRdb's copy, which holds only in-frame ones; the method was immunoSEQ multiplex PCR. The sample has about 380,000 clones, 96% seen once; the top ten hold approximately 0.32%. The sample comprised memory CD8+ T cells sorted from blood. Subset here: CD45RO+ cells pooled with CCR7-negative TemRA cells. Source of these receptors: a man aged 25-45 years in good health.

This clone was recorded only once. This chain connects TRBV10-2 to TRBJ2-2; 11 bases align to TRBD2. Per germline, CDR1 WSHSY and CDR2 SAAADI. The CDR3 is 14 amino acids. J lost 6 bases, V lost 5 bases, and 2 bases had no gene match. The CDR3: CASSTSGSPGELFF. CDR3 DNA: TGCGCCAGCAGTACTAGCGGGAGTCCCGGGGAGCTGTTTTTT.

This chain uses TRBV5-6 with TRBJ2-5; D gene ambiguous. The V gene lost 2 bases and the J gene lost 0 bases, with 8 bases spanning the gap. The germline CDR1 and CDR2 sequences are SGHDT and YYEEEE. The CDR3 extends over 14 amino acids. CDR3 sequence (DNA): TGTGCCAGCAGCTTCAATCCGTACCAAGAGACCCAGTACTTC. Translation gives CASSFNPYQETQYF.

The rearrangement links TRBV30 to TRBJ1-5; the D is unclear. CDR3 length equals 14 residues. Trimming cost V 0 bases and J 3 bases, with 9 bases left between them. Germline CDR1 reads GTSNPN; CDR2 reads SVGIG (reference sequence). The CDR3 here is CAWSVPGDNQPQHF. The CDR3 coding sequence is TGTGCCTGGAGTGTACCCGGGGACAATCAGCCCCAGCATTTT.

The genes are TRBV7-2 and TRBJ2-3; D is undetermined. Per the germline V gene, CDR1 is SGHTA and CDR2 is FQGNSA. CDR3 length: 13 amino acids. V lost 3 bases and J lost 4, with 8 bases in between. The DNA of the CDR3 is TGTGCCAGCAGCTTGGGTAGTCCAGATACGCAGTATTTT. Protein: CASSLGSPDTQYF.

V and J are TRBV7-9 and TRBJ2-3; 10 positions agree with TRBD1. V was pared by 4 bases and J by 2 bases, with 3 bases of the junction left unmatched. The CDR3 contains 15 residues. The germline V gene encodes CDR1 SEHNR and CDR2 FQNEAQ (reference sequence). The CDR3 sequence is CASSSGTGVTDTQYF. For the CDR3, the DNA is TGTGCCAGCAGCTCCGGGACAGGGGTCACAGATACGCAGTATTTT.

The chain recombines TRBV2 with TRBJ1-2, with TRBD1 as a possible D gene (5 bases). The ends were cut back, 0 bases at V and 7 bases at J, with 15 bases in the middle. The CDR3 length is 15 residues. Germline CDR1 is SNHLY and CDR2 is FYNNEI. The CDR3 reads CASSEARAQVGGYTF. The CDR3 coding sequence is TGTGCCAGCAGTGAAGCGCGGGCACAGGTCGGTGGCTACACCTTC.

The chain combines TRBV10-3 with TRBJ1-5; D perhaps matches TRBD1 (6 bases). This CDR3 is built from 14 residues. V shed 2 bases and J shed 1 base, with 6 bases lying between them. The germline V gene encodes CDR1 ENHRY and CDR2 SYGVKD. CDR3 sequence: CAISEGQSNQPQHF. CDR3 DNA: TGTGCCATCAGTGAGGGACAGAGCAATCAGCCCCAGCATTTT.

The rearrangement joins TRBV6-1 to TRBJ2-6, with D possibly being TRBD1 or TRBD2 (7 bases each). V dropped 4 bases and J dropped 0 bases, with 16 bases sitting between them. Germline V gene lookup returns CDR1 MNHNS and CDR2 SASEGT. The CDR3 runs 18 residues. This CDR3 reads CASSARGGGGSGANVLTF. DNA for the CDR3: TGTGCCAGCAGTGCTAGGGGAGGGGGCGGCTCTGGGGCCAACGTCCTGACTTTC.

The CDR3 loop reads CASSLLAGTGELFF. The CDR3 nucleotides read TGCGCCAGCAGCTTGCTAGCGGGTACCGGGGAGCTGTTTTTT. The rearrangement joins TRBV5-1 to TRBJ2-2; 8 bases align to TRBD2. The V and J ends lost 1 base and 5 bases, in that order; junction bases with no gene match: 1. There are 14 residues in the CDR3. Germline loops: CDR1 SGHRS, CDR2 YFSETQ.

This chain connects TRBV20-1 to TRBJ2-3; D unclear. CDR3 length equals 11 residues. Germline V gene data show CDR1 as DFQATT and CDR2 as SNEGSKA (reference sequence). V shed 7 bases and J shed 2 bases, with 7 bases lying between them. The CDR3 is CSVGPTDTQYF. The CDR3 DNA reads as TGCAGTGTCGGTCCCACAGATACGCAGTATTTT.

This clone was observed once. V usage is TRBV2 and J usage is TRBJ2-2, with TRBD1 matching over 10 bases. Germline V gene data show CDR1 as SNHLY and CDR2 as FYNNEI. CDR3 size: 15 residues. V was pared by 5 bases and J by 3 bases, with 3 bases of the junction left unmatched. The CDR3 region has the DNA TGTGCCAGCAGTTCCGGGACAGGGGACACCGGGGAGCTGTTTTTT. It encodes CASSSGTGDTGELFF.

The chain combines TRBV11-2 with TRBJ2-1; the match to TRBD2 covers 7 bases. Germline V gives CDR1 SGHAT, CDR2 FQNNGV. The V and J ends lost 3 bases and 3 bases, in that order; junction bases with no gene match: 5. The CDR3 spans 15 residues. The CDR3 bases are TGTGCCAGCAGCTTCGCGGGGGTTGTCTACAATGAGCAGTTCTTC. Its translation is CASSFAGVVYNEQFF.

Here the CDR3 DNA reads TGTGCCATCAGGACAGGGTTTGAAAACACCATATATTTT. It specifies CAIRTGFENTIYF. V is TRBV10-3 and J is TRBJ1-3; 7 nucleotides line up with TRBD1. The CDR3 runs 13 residues. CDR1 and CDR2 from the germline V gene are ENHRY and SYGVKD. V dropped 6 bases and J dropped 6; count of bases not matched to a gene: 5.

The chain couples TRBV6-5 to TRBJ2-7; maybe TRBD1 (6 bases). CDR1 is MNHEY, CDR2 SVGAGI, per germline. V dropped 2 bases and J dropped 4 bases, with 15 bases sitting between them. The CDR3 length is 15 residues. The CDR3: CASSYRDIGPYEQYF. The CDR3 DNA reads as TGTGCCAGCAGTTACCGGGACATAGGCCCTTACGAGCAGTACTTC.

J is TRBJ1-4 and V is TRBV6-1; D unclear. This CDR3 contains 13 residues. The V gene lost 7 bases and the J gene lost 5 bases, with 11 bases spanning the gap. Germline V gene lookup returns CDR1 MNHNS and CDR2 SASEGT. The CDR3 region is CASNGKWNEKLFF. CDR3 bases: TGTGCCAGCAACGGAAAATGGAATGAAAAACTGTTTTTT.

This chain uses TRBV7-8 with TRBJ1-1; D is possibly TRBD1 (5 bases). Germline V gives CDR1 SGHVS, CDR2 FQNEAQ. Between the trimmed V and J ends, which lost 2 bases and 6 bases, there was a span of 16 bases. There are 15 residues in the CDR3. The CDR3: CASSLLDQQGPEAFF. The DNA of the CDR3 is TGTGCCAGCAGCTTACTGGACCAGCAGGGTCCTGAAGCTTTCTTT. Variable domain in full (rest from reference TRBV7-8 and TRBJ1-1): GAGVSQSPRYKVAKRGQDVALRCDPISGHVSLFWYQQALGQGPEFLTYFQNEAQLDKSGLPSDRFFAERPEGSVSTLKIQRTQQEDSAVYLCASSLLDQQGPEAFFGQGTRLTVV.

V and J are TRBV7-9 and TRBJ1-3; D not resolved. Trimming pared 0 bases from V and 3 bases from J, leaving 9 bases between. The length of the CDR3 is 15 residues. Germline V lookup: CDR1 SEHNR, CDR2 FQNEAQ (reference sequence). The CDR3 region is CASSLAEGFGNTIYF. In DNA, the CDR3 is TGTGCCAGCAGCTTAGCCGAAGGGTTTGGAAACACCATATATTTT.

DNA for the CDR3: TGCGCCAGCAGCCATTTGGGGGATCGGGAGACCCAGTACTTC. This translates into CASSHLGDRETQYF. The chain uses TRBV5-1 and TRBJ2-5, with D possibly being TRBD1 or TRBD2 (5 bases each). Deletions cut 4 bases from V and 5 bases from J, with 15 bases between. CDR3 length: 14 residues. Per the germline V gene, CDR1 is SGHRS and CDR2 is YFSETQ.